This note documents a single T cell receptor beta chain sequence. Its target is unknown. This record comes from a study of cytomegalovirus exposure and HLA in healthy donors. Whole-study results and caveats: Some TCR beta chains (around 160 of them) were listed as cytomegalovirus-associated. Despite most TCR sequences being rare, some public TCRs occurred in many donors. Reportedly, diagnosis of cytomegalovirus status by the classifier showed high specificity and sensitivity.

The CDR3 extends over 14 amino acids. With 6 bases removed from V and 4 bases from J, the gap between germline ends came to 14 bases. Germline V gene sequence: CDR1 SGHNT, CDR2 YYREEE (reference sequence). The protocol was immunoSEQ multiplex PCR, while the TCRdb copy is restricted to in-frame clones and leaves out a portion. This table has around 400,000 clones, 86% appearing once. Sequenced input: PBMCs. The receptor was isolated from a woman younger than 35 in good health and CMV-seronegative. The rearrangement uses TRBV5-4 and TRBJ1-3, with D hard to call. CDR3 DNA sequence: TGTGCCAGCACCTCTCTCGGTTCCGGAAACACCATATATTTT. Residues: CASTSLGSGNTIYF.